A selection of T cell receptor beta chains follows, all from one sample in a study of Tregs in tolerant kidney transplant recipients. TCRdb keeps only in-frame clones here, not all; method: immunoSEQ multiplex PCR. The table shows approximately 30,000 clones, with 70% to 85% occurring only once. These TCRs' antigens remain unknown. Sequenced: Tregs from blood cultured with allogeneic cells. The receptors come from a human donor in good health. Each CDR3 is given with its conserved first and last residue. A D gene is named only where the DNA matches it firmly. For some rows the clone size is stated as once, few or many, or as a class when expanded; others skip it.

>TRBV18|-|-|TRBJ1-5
TGTGCCAGCTCACCCGCAGGGCGTCATCAGCCCCAGCATTTT
CASSPAGRHQPQHF
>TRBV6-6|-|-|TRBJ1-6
TGTGCCAGCAGTAACAGGGTGAGGAGTTCACCCCTCCACTTT
CASSNRVRSSPLHF
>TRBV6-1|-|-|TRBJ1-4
TGTGCCAGCAGTGCGAATCGGGACGAAAAACTGTTTTTT
CASSANRDEKLFF
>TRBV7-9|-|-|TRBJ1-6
TGTGCCAGCAGCAAAGGGAGTGTGTATAATTCACCCCTCCACTTT
CASSKGSVYNSPLHF
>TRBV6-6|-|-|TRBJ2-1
TGTGCCAGCAGCGCGCGGAGGATCGGCTACAATGAGCAGTTCTTC
CASSARRIGYNEQFF
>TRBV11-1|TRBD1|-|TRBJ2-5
TGTGCCAGCAGCCCGCTACGGGACAGCCAAGAGACCCAGTACTTC
CASSPLRDSQETQYF
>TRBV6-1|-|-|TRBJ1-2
TGTGCCGGCAGTGAAGGGCGATTGAGGAGCTATGGCTACACCTTC
CAGSEGRLRSYGYTF
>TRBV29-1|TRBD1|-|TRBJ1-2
TGCAGCGTTGAAGATGTCAGGCAGGGGGGTTCGGATGGCTACACCTTC
CSVEDVRQGGSDGYTF
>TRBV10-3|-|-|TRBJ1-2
TGTGCCATCAGTTTTGGGGACCCCACTTCAAGTGGCTACACCTTC
CAISFGDPTSSGYTF
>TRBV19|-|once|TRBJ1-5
TGTGCCAGTAGTATCGCAGGCCGGAGGCGCAATCAGCCCCAGCATTTT
CASSIAGRRRNQPQHF
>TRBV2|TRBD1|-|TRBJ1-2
TGTGCCAGCAGGGGCGGGACAGCGTCAGCTAACTATGGCTACACCTTC
CASRGGTASANYGYTF
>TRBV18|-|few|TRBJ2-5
TGTGCCAGCTCACCACCCGGGCAGCAAGAGACCCAGTACTTC
CASSPPGQQETQYF
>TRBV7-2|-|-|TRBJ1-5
TGTGCCAGCAGCCCCGGGCCGGGACCACATCAGCCCCAGCATTTT
CASSPGPGPHQPQHF
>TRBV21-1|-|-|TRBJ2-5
TGTGCCAGCAGCATAAGAGGGAGCAAGGAGACCCAGTACTTC
CASSIRGSKETQYF
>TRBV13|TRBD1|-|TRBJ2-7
TGTGCCAGCAGCTCGGGCGGGACAGGGTCCAACGAGCAGTACTTC
CASSSGGTGSNEQYF
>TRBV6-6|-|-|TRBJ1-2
TGTGCCAGCAGTTACACAGTAGCAGGCCTGAGCTATGGCTACACCTTC
CASSYTVAGLSYGYTF
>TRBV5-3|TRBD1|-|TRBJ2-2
TGTGCCAGAAGCTTAAGGACAGGGCTGTTTTTT
CARSLRTGLFF
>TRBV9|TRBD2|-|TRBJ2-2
TGTGCCAGCAGTCCTTATAAACCGGGACTAGCGGGGCGCCCCGGGGAGCTGTTTTTT
CASSPYKPGLAGRPGELFF
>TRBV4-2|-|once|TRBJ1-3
TGTGCCAGCAGCCAAGACGGAGGAAACACCATATATTTT
CASSQDGGNTIYF
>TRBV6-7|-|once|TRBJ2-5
TGTGCCAGCAGTTACTCGAAGTATAAGATCCGGGCTAGCTATGGAGAGACCCAGTACTTC
CASSYSKYKIRASYGETQYF
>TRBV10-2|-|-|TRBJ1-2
TGCGCCAGCAGTCCTAGACTGCTGTATGGCTACACCTTC
CASSPRLLYGYTF
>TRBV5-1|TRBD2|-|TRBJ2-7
TGCGCCAGCCGGTCGACTAGCGGGGCCTACGAGCAGTACTTC
CASRSTSGAYEQYF
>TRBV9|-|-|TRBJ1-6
TGTGCCAGCAGCGTAGGTAGAGGGCTTAATTCACCCCTCCACTTT
CASSVGRGLNSPLHF
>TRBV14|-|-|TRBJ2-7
TGTGCCAGCAGCCAGAGCCTGGGGTCCGGATACGAGCAGTACTTC
CASSQSLGSGYEQYF
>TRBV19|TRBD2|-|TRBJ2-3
TGTGCCAGTAGTATTCCGGGAGGAGGTGATACGCAGTATTTT
CASSIPGGGDTQYF
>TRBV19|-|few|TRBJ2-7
TGTGCCAGTAGTATAGAGGGGGGGGCGCGGCCCTACGAGCAGTACTTC
CASSIEGGARPYEQYF
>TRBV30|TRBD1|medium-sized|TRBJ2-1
TGTGCCTGGAGTGTAATGCGGACAGGTTACGATGAGCAGTTCTTC
CAWSVMRTGYDEQFF
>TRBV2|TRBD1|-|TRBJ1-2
TGTGCCAGCAGGGGGACAGGGCCGATACTTAACTATGGCTACACCTTC
CASRGTGPILNYGYTF
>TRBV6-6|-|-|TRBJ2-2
TGTGCCAGCAGTTACTCTCGGGACACCGGGGAGCTGTTTTTT
CASSYSRDTGELFF
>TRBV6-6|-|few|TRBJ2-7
TGTGCCAGCAGTCCTAGAACCTACGAGCAGTACTTC
CASSPRTYEQYF
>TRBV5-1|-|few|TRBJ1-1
TGCGCCAGCAGCTCACGCCTGGACAGCCTGAACACTGAAGCTTTCTTT
CASSSRLDSLNTEAFF
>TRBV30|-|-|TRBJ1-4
TGTGCCTGGAGTGGACAGGCTGGGGAAAAACTGTTTTTT
CAWSGQAGEKLFF
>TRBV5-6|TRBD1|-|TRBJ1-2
TGTGCCAGCAGCTTATTCAGGGGGGACGGCTACACCTTC
CASSLFRGDGYTF
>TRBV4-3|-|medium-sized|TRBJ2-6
TGCGCCAGCAGCCAGACATCTATGGGGGGTGGGACTGGGGCCAACGTCCTGACTTTC
CASSQTSMGGGTGANVLTF
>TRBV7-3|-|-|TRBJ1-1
TGTGCCAGCAGCTTAAGTCGGATGATGAACACTGAAGCTTTCTTT
CASSLSRMMNTEAFF
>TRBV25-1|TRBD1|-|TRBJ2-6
TGTGCCAGCAGTGAATGGGACAGGGGGCTGTCTGGGGCCAACGTCCTGACTTTC
CASSEWDRGLSGANVLTF
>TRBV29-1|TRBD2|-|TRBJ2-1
TGCAGCTTCCAACCGGGGAGGGACGATGAGCAGTTCTTC
CSFQPGRDDEQFF
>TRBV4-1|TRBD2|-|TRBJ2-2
TGCGCCAGCAGCCCCGCCCAGCGGGGGGGCCCCGGGGAGCTGTTTTTT
CASSPAQRGGPGELFF
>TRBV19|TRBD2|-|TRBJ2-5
TGTGCCAGTAGTATAGGGGGGACTAGCGGGGAGACCCAGTACTTC
CASSIGGTSGETQYF
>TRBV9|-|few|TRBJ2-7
TGTGCCAGCAGCGAGCAGGCAGGCCCAAACTACGAGCAGTACTTC
CASSEQAGPNYEQYF
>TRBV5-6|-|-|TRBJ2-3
TGTGCCAGCAGCTTGCCCCGTATCTCGGATACGCAGTATTTT
CASSLPRISDTQYF
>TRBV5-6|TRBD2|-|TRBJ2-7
TGTGCCAGCAGACTAGCGGGGGCCTACGAGCAGTACTTC
CASRLAGAYEQYF
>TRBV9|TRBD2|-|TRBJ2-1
TGTGCCAGCAGCGACCGTAGCGGGAGGCCCTACAATGAGCAGTTCTTC
CASSDRSGRPYNEQFF
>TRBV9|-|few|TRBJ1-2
TGTGCCAGCACGGGAGGGTTTGGGAGTTACTATGGCTACACCTTC
CASTGGFGSYYGYTF
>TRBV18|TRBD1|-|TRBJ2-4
TGTGCCAGCTCATCGCTGCCTGGGACAGGGCGGGACATTCAGTACTTC
CASSSLPGTGRDIQYF
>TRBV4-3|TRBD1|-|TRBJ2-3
TGCGCCAGCGGGGACAGGTATACGCAGTATTTT
CASGDRYTQYF
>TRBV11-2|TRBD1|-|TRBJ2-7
TGTGCCAGCAGACGGGGACAGACCTACGAGCAGTACTTC
CASRRGQTYEQYF
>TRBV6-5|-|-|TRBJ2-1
TGTGCCAGTTCCCGCGGGACGAATGAGCAGTTCTTC
CASSRGTNEQFF
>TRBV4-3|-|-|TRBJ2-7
TGCGCCAGCAGCCACCACGCTCACCGGGACGAACTGGGGGAGCAGTACTTC
CASSHHAHRDELGEQYF
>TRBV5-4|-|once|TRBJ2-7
TGTGCCAGCAGCCCGTTACTACACGGCACCTACGAGCAGTACTTC
CASSPLLHGTYEQYF
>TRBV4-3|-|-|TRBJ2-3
TGCGCCAGCAGCCAAGTCCTAGGGAAACACACAGATACGCAGTATTTT
CASSQVLGKHTDTQYF
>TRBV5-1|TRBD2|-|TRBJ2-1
TGCGCCAGCAGGAAAACGAGCGGGAGAAACAATGAGCAGTTCTTC
CASRKTSGRNNEQFF
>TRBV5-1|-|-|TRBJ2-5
TGCGCCAGCAGTCTAGGGAGGACGGGGGAGACCCAGTACTTC
CASSLGRTGETQYF
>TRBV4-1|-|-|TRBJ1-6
TGCGCCAGCAGCGGACAGTCTAATTCACCCCTCCACTTT
CASSGQSNSPLHF
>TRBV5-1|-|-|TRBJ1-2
TGCGCCAGCAGCTTGCGGGACCTGGGGGGCTACACCTTC
CASSLRDLGGYTF
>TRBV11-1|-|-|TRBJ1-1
TGTGCCAGCACCGGGGGAGGTATGAACACTGAAGCTTTCTTT
CASTGGGMNTEAFF
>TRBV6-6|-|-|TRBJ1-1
TGTGCCAGCAGCCCCATCACTGAAGCTTTCTTT
CASSPITEAFF
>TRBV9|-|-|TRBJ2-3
TGTGCCAGCAGCGGGACTCGATCCCGCCTAGATACGCAGTATTTT
CASSGTRSRLDTQYF
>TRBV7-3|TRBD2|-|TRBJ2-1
TGTGCCAGCAGCTTACGGCCGGGACTAGCGGGAAAAATAAATGAGCAGTTCTTC
CASSLRPGLAGKINEQFF